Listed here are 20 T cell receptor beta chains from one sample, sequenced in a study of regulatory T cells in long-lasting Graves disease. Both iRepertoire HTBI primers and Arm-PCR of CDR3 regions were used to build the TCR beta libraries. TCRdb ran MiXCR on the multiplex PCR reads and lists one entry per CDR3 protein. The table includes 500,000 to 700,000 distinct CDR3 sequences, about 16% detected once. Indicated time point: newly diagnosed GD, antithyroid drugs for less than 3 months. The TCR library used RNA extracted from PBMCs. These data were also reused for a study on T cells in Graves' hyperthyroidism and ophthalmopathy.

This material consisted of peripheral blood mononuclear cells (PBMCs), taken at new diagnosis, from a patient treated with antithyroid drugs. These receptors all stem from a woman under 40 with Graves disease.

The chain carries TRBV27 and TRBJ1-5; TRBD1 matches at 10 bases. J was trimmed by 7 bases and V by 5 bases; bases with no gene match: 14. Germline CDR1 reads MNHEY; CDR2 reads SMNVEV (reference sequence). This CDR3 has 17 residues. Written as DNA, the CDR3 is TGTGCCAGCAGTCATAAATTCTGGACAGGGGGAGCCCAGCCCCAGCATTTT. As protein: CASSHKFWTGGAQPQHF.

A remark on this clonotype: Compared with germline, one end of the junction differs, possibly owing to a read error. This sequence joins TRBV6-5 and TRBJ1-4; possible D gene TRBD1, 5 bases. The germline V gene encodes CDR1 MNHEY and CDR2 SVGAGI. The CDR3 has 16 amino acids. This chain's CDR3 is CASSYSRDQGNGKLFF. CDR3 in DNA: TGTGCCAGCAGTTACTCGAGGGATCAGGGCAATGGAAAACTGTTTTTT.

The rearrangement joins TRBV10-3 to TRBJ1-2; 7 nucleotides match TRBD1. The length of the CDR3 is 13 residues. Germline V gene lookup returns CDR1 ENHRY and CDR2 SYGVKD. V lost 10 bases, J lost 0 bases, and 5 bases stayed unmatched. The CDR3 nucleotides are TGTGCCACCAAGACAGGGTCTAACTATGGCTACACCTTC. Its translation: CATKTGSNYGYTF.

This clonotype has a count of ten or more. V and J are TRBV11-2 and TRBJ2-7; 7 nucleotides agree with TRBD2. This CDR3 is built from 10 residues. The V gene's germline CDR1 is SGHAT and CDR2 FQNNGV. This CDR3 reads CAAGSYEQYF. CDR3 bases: TGTGCAGCGGGATCTTACGAGCAGTACTTC.

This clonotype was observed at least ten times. This CDR3 is CASSFRGQGNYGYTF. The CDR3 region has the DNA TGTGCCAGCAGTTTTAGGGGACAGGGGAACTATGGCTACACCTTC. The rearrangement links TRBV12-3 or TRBV12-4 to TRBJ1-2; 10 positions agree with TRBD1. The V gene end was trimmed by 3 bases and the J gene end by 2 bases; junction bases not matched to a gene: 3. The CDR3 runs to 15 residues.

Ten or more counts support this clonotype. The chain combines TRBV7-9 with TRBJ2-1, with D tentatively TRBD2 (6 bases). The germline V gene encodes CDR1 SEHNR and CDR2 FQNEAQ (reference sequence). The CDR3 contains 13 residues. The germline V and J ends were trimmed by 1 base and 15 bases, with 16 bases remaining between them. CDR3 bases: TGTGCCAGCAGCTTAGGCGGGGAAATTAGGTGGTTCTTC. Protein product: CASSLGGEIRWFF.

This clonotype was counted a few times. This CDR3 is CASSVEKTSGLYEQYF. The CDR3 DNA reads as TGTGCCAGCAGCGTAGAAAAGACTAGTGGGTTGTACGAGCAGTACTTC. The chain couples TRBV9 to TRBJ2-7, with D tentatively TRBD2 (6 bases). The germline V gene has CDR1 SGDLS and CDR2 YYNGEE. V lost 0 bases to trimming and J lost 4 bases, with 17 bases between them. The CDR3 runs 16 residues.

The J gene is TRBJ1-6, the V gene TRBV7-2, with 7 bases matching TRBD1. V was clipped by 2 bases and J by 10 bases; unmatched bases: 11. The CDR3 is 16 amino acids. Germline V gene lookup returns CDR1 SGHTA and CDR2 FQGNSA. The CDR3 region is CASSLTGWGDRSPLHF. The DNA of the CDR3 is TGTGCCAGCAGCTTAACGGGGTGGGGGGACAGATCACCCCTCCACTTT.

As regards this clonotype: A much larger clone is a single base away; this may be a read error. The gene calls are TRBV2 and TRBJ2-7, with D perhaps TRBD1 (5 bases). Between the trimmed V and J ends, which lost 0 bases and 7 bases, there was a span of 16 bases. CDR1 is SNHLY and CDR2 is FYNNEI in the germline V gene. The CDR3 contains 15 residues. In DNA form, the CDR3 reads TGTGCCAGCAGTGAAGCTTTAGGGGCTGCCAGGGAGCAGTACTTC. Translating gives CASSEALGAAREQYF.

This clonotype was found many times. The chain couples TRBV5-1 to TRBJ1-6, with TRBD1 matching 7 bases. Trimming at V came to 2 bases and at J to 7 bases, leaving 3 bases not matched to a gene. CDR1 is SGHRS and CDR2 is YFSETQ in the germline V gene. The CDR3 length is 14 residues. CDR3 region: CASSFTGVNSPLHF. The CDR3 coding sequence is TGCGCCAGCAGCTTTACAGGGGTGAATTCACCCCTCCACTTT.

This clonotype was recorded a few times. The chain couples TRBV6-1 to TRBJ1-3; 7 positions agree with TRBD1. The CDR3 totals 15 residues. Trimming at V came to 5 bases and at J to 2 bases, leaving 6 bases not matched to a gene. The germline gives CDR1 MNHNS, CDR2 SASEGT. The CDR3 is CASSYVTGAGNTIYF. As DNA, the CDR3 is TGTGCCAGCAGTTACGTCACAGGGGCTGGAAACACCATATATTTT.

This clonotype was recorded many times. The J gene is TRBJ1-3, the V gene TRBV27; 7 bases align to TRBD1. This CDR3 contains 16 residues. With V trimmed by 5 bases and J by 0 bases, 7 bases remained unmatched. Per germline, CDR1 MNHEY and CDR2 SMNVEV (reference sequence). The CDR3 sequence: CASSLTGTSSGNTIYF. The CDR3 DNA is TGTGCCAGCAGTCTGACAGGGACAAGCTCTGGAAACACCATATATTTT.

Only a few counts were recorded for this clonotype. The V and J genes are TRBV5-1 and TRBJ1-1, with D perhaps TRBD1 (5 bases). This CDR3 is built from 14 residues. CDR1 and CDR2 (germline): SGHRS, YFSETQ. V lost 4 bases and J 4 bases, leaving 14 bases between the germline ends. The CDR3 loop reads CASSAGPTPTEAFF. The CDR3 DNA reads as TGCGCCAGCAGCGCGGGACCAACCCCCACTGAAGCTTTCTTT.

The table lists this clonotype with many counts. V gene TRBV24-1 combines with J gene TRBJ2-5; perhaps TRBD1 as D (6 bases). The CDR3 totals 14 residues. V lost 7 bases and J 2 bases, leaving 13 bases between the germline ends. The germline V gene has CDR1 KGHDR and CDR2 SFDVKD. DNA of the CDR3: TGTGCCACCAGCCGGGACACCGTTCAAGAGACCCAGTACTTC. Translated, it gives CATSRDTVQETQYF.

The CDR3 protein is CASSVDRDSYEQYF. The CDR3 DNA reads TGTGCCAGCAGTGTCGACAGGGATTCCTACGAGCAGTACTTC. The V gene is TRBV28, the J gene TRBJ2-7, with TRBD1 matching 7 bases. The CDR3 consists of 14 residues. Germline lookup yields CDR1 MDHEN and CDR2 SYDVKM. The V and J ends lost 5 bases and 1 base, in that order; junction bases with no gene match: 5.

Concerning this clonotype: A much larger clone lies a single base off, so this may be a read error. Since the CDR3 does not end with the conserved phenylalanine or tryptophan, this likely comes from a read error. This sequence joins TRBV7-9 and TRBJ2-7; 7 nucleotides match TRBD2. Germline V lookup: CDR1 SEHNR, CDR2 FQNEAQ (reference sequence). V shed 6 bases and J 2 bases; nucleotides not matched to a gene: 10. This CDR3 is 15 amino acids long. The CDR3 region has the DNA TGTGCCAGCAGTCCGCCGACTAGCTATGCCTACGAGCAGTACCTC. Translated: CASSPPTSYAYEQYL.

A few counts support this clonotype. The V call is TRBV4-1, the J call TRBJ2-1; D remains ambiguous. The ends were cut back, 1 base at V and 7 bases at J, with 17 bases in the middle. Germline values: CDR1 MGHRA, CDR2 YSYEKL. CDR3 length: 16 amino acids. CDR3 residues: CASSQVRVGAANEQFF. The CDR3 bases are TGCGCCAGCAGCCAAGTTCGAGTAGGAGCCGCGAATGAGCAGTTCTTC.

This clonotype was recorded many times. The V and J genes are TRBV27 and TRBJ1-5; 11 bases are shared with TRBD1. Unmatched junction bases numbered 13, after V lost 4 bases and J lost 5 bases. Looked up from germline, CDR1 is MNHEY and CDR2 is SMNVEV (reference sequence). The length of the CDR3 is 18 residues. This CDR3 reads CASSSSGTGGDFDQPQHF. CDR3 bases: TGTGCCAGCAGTTCCTCCGGGACAGGGGGGGACTTCGATCAGCCCCAGCATTTT.

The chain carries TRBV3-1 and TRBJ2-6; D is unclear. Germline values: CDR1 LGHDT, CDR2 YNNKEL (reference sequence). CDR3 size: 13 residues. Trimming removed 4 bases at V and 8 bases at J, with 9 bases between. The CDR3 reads CASSPVSPNVLTF. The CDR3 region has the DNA TGTGCCAGCAGCCCCGTCTCCCCCAACGTCCTGACTTTC.

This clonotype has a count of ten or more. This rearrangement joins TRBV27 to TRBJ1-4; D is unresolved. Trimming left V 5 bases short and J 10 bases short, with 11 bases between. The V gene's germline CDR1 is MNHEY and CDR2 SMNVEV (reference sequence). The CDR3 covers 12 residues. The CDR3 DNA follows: TGTGCCAGCAGTACGACAAACGGAAAACTGTTTTTT. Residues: CASSTTNGKLFF.